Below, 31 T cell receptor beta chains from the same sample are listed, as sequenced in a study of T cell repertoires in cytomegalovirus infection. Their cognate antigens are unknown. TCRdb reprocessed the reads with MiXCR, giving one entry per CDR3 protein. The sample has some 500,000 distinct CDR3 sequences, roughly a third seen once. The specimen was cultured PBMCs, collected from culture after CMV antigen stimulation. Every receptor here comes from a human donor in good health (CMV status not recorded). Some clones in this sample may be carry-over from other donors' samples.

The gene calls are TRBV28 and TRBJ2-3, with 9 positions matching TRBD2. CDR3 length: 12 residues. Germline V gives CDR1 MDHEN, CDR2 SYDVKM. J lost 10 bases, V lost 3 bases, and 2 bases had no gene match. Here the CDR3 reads CASSFSGSAQYF. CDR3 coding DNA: TGTGCCAGCAGTTTTAGCGGGAGCGCGCAGTATTTT.

The CDR3 loop is CASSYPPPNEKLFF. CDR3 nucleotide sequence: TGTGCCAGCAGTTACCCGCCCCCAAATGAAAAACTGTTTTTT. J is TRBJ1-4 and V is TRBV2; no reliable D call. CDR1 SNHLY and CDR2 FYNNEI come from the germline V gene. CDR3 length: 14 residues. Trimming stripped 5 bases from V and 5 bases from J, with 12 bases between.

CDR3 amino acids: CAIRRGSSGSSYNEQFF. In DNA, the CDR3 is TGTGCCATCAGGAGGGGATCTAGCGGGAGCTCCTACAATGAGCAGTTCTTC. This chain links TRBV10-3 with TRBJ2-1, with 10 nucleotides matching TRBD2. The germline gives CDR1 ENHRY, CDR2 SYGVKD. V lost 6 bases to trimming and J lost 0 bases; unmatched junction nucleotides: 8. The CDR3 totals 17 residues.

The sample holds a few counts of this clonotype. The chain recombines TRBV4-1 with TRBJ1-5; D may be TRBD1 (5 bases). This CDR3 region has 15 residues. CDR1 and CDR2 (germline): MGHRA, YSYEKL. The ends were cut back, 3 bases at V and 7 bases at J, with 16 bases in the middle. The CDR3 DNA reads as TGCGCCAGCAGCCACGATGGGGGTCGAGGGCAGCCCCAGCATTTT. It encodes CASSHDGGRGQPQHF.

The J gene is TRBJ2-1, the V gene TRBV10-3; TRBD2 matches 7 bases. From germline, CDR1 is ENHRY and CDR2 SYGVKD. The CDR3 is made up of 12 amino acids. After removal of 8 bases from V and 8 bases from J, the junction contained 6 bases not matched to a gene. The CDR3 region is CAIAGVKDEQFF. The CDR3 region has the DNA TGTGCCATCGCGGGAGTCAAAGATGAGCAGTTCTTC.

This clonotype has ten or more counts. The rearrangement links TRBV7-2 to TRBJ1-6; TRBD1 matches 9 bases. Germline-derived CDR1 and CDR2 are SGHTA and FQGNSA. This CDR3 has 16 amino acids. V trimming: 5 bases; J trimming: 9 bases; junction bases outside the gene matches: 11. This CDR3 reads CASSRKRTGDFSPLHF. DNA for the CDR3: TGTGCCAGCAGCCGCAAGAGGACAGGGGACTTTTCACCCCTCCACTTT. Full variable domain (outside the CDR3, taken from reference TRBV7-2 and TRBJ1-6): GAGVSQSPSNKVTEKGKDVELRCDPISGHTALYWYRQSLGQGLEFLIYFQGNSAPDKSGLPSDRFSAERTGGSVSTLTIQRTQQEDSAVYLCASSRKRTGDFSPLHFGNGTRLTVT.

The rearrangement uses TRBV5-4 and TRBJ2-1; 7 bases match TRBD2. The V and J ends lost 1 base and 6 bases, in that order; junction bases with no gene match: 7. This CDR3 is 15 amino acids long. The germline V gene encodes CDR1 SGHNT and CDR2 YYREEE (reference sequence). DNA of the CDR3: TGTGCCAGCAGCTTGATTGGACTAGGTTCCAATGAGCAGTTCTTC. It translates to CASSLIGLGSNEQFF.

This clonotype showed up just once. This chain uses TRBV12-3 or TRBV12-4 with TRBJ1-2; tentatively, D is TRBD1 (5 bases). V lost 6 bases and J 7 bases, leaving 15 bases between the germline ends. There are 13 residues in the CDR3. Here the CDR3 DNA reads TGTGCCAGCAGCTCTCCGACAGAGCCTGGCTACACCTTC. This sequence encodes CASSSPTEPGYTF.

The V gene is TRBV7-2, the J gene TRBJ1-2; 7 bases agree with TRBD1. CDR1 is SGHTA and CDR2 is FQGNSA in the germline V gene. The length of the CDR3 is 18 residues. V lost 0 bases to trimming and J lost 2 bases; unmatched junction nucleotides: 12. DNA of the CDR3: TGTGCCAGCAGCTTAGCGCGAGGGGGCGGAAGGGGCAACTATGGCTACACCTTC. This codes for CASSLARGGGRGNYGYTF.

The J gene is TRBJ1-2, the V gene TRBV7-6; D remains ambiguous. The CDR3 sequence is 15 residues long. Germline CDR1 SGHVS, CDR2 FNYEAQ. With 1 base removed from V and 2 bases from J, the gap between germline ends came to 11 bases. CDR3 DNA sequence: TGTGCCAGCAGCTTAGACGGGGATACCAACTATGGCTACACCTTC. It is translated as CASSLDGDTNYGYTF.

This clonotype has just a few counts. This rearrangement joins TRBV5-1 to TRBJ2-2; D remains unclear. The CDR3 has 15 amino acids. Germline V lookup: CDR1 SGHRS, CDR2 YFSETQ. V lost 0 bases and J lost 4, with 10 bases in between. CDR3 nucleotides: TGCGCCAGCAGCTTGGCCGGTAGGATCACCGGGGAGCTGTTTTTT. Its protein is CASSLAGRITGELFF.

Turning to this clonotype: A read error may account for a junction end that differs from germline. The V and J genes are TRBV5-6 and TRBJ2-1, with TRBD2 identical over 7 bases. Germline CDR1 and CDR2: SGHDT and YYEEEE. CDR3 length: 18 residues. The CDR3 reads CVSSLFVTGGPVGREQFF. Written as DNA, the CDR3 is TGTGTCAGCAGCTTGTTCGTGACGGGAGGACCCGTTGGGAGAGAGCAGTTCTTC.

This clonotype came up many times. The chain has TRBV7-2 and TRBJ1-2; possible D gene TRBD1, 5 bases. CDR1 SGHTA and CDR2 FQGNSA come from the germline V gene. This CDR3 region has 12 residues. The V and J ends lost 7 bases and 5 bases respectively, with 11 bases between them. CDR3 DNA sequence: TGTGCCAGCACCCTGACAGTATATGGCTACACCTTC. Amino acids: CASTLTVYGYTF.

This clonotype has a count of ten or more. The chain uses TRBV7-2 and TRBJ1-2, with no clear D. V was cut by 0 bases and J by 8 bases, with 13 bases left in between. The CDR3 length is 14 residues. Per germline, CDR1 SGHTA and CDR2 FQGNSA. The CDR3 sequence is CASSLAWPTAGYTF. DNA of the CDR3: TGTGCCAGCAGCTTAGCTTGGCCGACGGCAGGCTACACCTTC.

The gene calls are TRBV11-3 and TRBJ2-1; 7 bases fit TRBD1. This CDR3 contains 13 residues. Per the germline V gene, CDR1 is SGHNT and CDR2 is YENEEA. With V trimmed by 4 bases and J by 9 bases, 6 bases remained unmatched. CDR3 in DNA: TGTGCCAGCAGCTCCCGACAGGGCCCTGAGCAGTTCTTC. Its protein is CASSSRQGPEQFF.

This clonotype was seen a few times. CDR3: CASSPLVPAVSYNEQFF. CDR3 DNA sequence: TGTGCCAGCTCACCCCTAGTACCCGCAGTCTCCTACAATGAGCAGTTCTTC. The chain employs TRBV18 and TRBJ2-1, with D hard to call. Trimming removed 3 bases at V and 0 bases at J, with 15 bases between. Germline V CDR1 and CDR2: KGHSH, LQKENI. This CDR3 spans 17 amino acids.

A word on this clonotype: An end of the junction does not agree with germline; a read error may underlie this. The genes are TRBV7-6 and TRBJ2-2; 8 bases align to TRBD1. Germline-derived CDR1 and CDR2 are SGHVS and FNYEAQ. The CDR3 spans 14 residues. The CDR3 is CASSYRGNDGELFF. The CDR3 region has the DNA TGTGCTAGCAGCTACAGGGGGAACGACGGGGAGCTGTTTTTT. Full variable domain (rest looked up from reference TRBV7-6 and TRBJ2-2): GAGVSQSPRYKVTKRGQDVALRCDPISGHVSLYWYRQALGQGPEFLTYFNYEAQQDKSGLPNDRFSAERPEGSISTLTIQRTEQRDSAMYRCASSYRGNDGELFFGEGSRLTVL.

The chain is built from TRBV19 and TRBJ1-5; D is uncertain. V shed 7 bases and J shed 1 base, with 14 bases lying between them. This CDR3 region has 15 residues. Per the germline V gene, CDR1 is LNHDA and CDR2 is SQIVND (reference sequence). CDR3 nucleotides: TGTGCCAGTAACTGGGGAGGGATCAGCAATCAGCCCCAGCATTTT. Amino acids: CASNWGGISNQPQHF.

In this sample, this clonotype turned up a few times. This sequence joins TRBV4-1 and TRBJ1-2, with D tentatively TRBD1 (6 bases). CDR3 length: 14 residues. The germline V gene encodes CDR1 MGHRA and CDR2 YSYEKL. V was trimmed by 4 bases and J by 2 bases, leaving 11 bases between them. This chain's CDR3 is CASSPRDTNYGYTF. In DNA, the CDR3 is TGCGCCAGCAGCCCCCGGGACACCAACTATGGCTACACCTTC.

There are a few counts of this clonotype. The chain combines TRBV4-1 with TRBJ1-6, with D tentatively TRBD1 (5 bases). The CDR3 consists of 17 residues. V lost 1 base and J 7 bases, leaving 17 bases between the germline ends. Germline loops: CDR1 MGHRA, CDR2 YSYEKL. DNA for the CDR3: TGCGCCAGCAGCCAAGTCGCGGGGGGGGGTCGGAATTCACCCCTCCACTTT. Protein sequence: CASSQVAGGGRNSPLHF.

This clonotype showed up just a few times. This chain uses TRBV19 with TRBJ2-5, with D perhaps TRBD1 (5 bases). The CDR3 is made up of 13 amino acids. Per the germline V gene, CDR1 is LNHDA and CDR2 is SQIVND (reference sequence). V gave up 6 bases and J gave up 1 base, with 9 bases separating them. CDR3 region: CASSSDTQETQYF. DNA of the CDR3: TGTGCCAGTAGCTCGGACACCCAAGAGACCCAGTACTTC.

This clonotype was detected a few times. Written as DNA, the CDR3 is TGCGCCAGCAGCCAAGAGTGGGGCGGCTCCTACGAGCAGTACTTC. Translation gives CASSQEWGGSYEQYF. The gene calls are TRBV4-1 and TRBJ2-7, with D tentatively TRBD1 (5 bases). Germline V gene lookup returns CDR1 MGHRA and CDR2 YSYEKL. The CDR3 runs 15 residues. Trimming took off 0 bases at V and 0 bases at J, with 9 bases between the two ends.

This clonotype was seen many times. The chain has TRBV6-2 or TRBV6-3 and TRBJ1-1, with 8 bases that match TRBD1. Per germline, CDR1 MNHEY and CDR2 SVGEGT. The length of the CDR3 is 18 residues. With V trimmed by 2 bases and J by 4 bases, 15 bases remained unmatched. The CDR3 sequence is CASSYDSGQGGYVTEAFF. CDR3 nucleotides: TGTGCCAGCAGTTACGATAGTGGACAGGGCGGGTATGTCACTGAAGCTTTCTTT.

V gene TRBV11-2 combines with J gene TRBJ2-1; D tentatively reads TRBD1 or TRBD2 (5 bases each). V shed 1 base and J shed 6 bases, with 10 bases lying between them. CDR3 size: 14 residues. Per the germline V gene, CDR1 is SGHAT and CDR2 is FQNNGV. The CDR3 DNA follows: TGTGCCAGCAGCTTAGCGGGGCGTTTCAATGAGCAGTTCTTC. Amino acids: CASSLAGRFNEQFF.

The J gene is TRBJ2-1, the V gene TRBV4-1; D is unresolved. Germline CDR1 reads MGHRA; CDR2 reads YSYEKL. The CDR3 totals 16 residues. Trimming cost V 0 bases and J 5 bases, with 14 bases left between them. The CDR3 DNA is TGCGCCAGCAGCCAAGATGGCAGGAGTTACAACAATGAGCAGTTCTTC. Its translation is CASSQDGRSYNNEQFF.

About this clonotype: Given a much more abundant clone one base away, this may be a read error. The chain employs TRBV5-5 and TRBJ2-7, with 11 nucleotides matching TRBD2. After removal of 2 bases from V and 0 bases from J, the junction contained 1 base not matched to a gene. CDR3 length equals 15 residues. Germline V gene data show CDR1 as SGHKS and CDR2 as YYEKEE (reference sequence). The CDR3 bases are TGTGCCAGCAGCTTCGGGACTAGCGGCTCCTACGAGCAGTACGTC. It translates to CASSFGTSGSYEQYV.

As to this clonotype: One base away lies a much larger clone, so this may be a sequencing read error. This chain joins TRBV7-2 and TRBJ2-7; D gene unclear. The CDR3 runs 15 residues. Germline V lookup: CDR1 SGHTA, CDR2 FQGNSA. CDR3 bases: TGTGCCAGCCGCTTTGCCTCGAAAGGGCACTACGAGCAGTACTTC. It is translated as CASRFASKGHYEQYF.

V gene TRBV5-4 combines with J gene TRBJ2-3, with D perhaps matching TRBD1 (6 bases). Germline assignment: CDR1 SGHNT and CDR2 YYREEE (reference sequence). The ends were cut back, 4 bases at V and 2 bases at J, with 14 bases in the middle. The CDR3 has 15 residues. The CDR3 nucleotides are TGTGCCAGCAGCACAACGACAGGTTCCACAGATACGCAGTATTTT. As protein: CASSTTTGSTDTQYF.

CDR3 DNA: TGCGCCAGCAGCCTCGAGAAGAACACTGAAGCTTTCTTT. As protein: CASSLEKNTEAFF. The rearrangement joins TRBV4-3 to TRBJ1-1; D not resolved. Trimming shortened V by 4 bases and J by 1 base, and 7 bases separated the two germline ends. The CDR3 loop spans 13 amino acids. Germline V lookup: CDR1 LGHNA, CDR2 YSLEER.

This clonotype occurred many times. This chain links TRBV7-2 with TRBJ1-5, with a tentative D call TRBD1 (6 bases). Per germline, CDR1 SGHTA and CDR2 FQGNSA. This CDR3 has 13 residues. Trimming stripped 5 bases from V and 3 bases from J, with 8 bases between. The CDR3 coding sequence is TGTGCCAGCAGCCGGGACACCAATCAGCCCCAGCATTTT. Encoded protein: CASSRDTNQPQHF.

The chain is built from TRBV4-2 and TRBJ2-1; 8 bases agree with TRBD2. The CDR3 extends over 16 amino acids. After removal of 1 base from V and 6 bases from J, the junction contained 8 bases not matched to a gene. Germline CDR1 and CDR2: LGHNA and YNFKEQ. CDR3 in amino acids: CASSQGTSQGSNEQFF. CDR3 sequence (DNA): TGTGCCAGCAGCCAAGGGACTAGCCAAGGTTCCAATGAGCAGTTCTTC.